The clone carrying this TCR beta chain was seen at least ten times. The data belong to a study of glioma-infiltrating T cells. Amplification of TCR alpha and beta CDR3 regions from RNA used iRepertoire nested multiplex PCR. For one-step reverse transcription and amplification, about 85-400 ng of tissue mRNA or PBMC total RNA was used. TCRdb ran MiXCR on the multiplex PCR reads and lists one entry per CDR3 protein. This repertoire shows roughly 200,000 distinct CDR3 sequences, over 40% found once; its top ten account for 5% to 5.5%. The ends were cut back, 6 bases at V and 9 bases at J, with 23 bases in the middle. Germline-derived CDR1 and CDR2 are LNHDA and SQIVND (reference sequence). The CDR3 is made up of 15 amino acids.

This clonotype originated in a human donor with low-grade glioma or glioblastoma, undergoing nonglioma brain surgery, or in good health (not recorded which). Material: glioma tissue, nonneoplastic brain tissue, or PBMCs (not recorded which). The chain couples TRBV19 to TRBJ1-2; D is perhaps TRBD1 (6 bases). The CDR3 DNA follows: TGTGCCAGTAGACCTCAAATCCGGGACACTACCAGCTACACCTTC. This gives the protein CASRPQIRDTTSYTF.